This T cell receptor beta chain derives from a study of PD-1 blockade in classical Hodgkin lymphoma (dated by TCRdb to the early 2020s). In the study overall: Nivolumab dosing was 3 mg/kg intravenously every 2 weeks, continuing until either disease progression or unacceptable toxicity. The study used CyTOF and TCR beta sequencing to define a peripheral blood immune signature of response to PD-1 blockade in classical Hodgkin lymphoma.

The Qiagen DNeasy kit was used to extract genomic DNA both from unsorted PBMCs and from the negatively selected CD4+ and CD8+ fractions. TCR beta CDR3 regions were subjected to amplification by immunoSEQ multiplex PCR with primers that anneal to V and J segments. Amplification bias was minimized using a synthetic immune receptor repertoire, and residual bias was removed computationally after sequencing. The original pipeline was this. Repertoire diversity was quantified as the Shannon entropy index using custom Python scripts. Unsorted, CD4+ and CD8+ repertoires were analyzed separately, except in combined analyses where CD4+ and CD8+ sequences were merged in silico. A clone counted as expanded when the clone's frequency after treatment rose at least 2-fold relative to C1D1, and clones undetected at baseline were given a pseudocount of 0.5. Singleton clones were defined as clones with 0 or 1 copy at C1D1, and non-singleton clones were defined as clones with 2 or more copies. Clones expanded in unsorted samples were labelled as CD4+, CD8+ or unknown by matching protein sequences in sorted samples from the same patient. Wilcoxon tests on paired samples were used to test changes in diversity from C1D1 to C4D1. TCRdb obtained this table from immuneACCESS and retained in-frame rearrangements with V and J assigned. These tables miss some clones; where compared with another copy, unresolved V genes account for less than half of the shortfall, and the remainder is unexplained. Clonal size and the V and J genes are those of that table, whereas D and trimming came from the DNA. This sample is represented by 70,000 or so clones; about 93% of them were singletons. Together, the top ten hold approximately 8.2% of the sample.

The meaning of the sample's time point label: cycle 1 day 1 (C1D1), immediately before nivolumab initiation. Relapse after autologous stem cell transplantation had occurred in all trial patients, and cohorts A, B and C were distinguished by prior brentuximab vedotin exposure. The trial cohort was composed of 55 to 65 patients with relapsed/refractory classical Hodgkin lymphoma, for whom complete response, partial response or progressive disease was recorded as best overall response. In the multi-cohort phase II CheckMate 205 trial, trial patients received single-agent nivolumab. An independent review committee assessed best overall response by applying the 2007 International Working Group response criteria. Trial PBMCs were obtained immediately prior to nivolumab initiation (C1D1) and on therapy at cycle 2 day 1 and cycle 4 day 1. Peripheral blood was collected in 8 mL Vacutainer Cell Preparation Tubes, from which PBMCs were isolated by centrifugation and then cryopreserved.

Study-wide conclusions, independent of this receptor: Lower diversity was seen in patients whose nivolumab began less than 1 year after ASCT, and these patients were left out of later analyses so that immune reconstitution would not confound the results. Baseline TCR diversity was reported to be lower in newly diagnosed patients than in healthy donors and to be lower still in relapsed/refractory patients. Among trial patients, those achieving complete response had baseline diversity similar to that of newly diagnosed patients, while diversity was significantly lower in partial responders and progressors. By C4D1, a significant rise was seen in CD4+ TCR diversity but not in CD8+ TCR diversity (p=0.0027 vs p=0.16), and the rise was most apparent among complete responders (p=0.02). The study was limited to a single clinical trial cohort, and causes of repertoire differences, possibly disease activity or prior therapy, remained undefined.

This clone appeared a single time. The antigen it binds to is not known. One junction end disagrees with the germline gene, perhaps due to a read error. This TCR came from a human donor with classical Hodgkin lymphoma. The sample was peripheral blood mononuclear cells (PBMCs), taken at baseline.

The DNA sequence is as follows: TGTGCCTGCAGGGGTGTCTCCTACAATGAGCAGTTCTTC. Protein translation: CACRGVSYNEQFF. The rearranged segments are TRBV6-6 and TRBJ2-1; the D segment could be TRBD1, given 6 matching bases. The CDR3 numbers 13 residues from cysteine through phenylalanine. Left in the record is the CDR3 DNA by itself, 39 bases read in frame from the first base. CDR1 and CDR2, per the germline V gene (reference sequence), are MNHNY and SVGAGI.